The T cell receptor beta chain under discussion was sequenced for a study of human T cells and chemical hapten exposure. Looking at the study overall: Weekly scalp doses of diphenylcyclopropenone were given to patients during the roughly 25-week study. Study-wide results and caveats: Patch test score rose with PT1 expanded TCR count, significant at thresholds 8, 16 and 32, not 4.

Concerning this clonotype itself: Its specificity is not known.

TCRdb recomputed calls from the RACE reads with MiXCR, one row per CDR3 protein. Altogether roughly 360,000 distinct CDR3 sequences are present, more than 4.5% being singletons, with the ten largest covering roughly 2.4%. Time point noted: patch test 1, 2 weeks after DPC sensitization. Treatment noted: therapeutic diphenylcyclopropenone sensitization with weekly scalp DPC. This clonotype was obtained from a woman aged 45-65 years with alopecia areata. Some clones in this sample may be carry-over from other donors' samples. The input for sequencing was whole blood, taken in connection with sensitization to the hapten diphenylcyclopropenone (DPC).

CDR3 nucleotide sequence: TGTGCCAGCAGTGAAGCCGGGACCGGGAACAATGAGCAGTTCTTC. Translating gives CASSEAGTGNNEQFF. The chain carries TRBV2 and TRBJ2-1; D may correspond to TRBD1 or TRBD2 (5 bases each). The ends were cut back, 0 bases at V and 5 bases at J, with 11 bases in the middle. CDR1 SNHLY and CDR2 FYNNEI come from the germline V gene. The CDR3 has 15 amino acids.